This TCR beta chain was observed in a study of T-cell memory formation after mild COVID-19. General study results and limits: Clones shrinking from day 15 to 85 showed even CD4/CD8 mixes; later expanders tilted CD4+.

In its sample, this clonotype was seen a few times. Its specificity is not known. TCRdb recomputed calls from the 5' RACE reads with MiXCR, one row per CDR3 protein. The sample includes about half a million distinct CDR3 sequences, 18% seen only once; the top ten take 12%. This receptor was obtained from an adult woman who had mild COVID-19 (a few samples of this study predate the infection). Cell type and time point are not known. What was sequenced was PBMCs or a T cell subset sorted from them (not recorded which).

For the CDR3, the DNA is TGTGCCAGCAGTGACAGGGGGCTGAACACTGAAGCTTTCTTT. Protein: CASSDRGLNTEAFF. The chain couples TRBV6-5 to TRBJ1-1; 10 bases are a match to TRBD1. V shed 5 bases, J shed 0 bases, and the junction held 0 bases outside the gene matches. The CDR3 covers 14 residues. Germline loops: CDR1 MNHEY, CDR2 SVGAGI.